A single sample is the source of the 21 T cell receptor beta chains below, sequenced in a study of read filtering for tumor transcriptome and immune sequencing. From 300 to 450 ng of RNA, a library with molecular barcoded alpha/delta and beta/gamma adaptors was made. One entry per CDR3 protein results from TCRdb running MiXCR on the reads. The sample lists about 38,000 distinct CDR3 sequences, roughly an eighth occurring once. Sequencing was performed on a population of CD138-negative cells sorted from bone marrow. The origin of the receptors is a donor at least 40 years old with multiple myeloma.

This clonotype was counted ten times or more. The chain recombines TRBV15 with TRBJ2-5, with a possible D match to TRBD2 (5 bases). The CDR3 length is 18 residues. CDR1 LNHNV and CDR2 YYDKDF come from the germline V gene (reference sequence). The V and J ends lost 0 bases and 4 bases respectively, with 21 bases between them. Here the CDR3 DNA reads TGTGCCACCAGCAGAGATCTTGGGGTCCCGATCGGAGGAGAGACCCAGTACTTC. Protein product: CATSRDLGVPIGGETQYF.

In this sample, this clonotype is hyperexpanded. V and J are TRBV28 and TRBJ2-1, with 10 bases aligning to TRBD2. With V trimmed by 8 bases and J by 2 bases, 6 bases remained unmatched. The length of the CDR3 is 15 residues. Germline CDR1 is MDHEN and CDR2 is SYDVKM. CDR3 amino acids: CASGSGTSAYNEQFF. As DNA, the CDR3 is TGTGCCAGCGGCTCCGGGACTAGCGCCTACAATGAGCAGTTCTTC.

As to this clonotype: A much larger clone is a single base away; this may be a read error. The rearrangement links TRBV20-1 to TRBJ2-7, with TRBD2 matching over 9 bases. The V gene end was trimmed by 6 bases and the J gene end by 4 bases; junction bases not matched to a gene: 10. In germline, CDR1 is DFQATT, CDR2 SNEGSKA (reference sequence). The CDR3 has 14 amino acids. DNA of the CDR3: TGCAGTGCCCATGGCGGGAGGGAAGGTTACGAGCAGTACTTC. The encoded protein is CSAHGGREGYEQYF.

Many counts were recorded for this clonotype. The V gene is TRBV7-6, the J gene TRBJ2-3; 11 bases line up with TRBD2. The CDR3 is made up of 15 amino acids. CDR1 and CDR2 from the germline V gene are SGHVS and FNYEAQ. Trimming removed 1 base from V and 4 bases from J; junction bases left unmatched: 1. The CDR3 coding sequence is TGTGCCAGCAGCTTAGGACTAGCGGGATCAGATACGCAGTATTTT. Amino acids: CASSLGLAGSDTQYF. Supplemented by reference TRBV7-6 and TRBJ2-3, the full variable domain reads GAGVSQSPRYKVTKRGQDVALRCDPISGHVSLYWYRQALGQGPEFLTYFNYEAQQDKSGLPNDRFSAERPEGSISTLTIQRTEQRDSAMYRCASSLGLAGSDTQYFGPGTRLTVL.

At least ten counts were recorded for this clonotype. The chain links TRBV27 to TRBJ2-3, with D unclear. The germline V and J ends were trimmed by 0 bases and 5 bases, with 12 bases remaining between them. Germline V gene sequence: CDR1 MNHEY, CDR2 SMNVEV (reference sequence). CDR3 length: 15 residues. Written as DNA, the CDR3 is TGTGCCAGCAGTTTATCTCCTGGTTCTGGAGATACGCAGTATTTT. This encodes CASSLSPGSGDTQYF.

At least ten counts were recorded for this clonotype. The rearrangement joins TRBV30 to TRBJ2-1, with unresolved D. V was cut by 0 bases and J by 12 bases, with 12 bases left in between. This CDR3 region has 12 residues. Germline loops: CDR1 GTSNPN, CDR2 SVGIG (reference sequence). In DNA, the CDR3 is TGTGCCTGGAGTGTTAAGACATTCCTGCAGTTCTTC. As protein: CAWSVKTFLQFF.

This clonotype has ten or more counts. CDR3 nucleotide sequence: TGTGCCAGCAGCCTCAGGGCTCTGGATCAGCCCCAGCATTTT. Protein sequence: CASSLRALDQPQHF. The V and J genes are TRBV7-2 and TRBJ1-5, with a weak D call TRBD1 (5 bases). V lost 5 bases, J lost 5 bases, and 13 bases lay in between. The CDR3 extends over 14 amino acids. Germline V gene sequence: CDR1 SGHTA, CDR2 FQGNSA.

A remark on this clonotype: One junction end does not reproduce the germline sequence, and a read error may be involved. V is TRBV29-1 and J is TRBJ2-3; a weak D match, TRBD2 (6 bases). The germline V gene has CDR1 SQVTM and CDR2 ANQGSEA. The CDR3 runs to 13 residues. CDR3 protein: CSVAGTPPDTQYF. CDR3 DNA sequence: TGCAGCGTTGCAGGGACTCCACCAGACACGCAGTATTTT.

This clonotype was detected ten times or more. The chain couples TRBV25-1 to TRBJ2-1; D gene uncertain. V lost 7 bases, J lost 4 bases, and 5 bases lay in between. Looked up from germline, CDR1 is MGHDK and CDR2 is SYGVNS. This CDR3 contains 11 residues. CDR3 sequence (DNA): TGTGCCAGCACTCATTACAATGAGCAGTTCTTC. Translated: CASTHYNEQFF.

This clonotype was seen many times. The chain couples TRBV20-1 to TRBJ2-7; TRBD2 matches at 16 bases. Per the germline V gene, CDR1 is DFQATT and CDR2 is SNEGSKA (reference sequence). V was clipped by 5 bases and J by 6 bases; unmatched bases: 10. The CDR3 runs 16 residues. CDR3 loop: CSAPFPGLAGGTEQYF. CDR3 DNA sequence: TGCAGTGCTCCTTTCCCGGGACTAGCGGGAGGGACCGAGCAGTACTTC.

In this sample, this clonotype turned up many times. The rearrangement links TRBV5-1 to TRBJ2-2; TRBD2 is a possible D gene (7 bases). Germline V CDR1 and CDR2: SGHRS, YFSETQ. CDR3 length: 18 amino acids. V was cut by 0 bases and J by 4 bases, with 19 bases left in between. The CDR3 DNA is TGCGCCAGCAGCTTGGCCTATTCGGGGGGCGGCGGCACCGGGGAGCTGTTTTTT. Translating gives CASSLAYSGGGGTGELFF.

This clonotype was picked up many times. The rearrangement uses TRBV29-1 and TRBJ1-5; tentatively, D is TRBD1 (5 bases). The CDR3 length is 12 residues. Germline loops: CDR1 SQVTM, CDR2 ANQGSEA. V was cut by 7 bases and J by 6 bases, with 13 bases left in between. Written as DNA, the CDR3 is TGCAGCGCAGGGTTTTTCGGTCAGCCCCAGCATTTT. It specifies CSAGFFGQPQHF.

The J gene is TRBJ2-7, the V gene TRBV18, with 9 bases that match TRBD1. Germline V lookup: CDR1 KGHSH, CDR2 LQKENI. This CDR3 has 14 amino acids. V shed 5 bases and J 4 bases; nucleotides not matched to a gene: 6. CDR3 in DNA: TGTGCCAGCTCATCCGGGACAGGGATTTACGAGCAGTACTTC. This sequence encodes CASSSGTGIYEQYF.

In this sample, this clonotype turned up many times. CDR3 in DNA: TGTGCCAGCAGTTACTCGTCCGGGGCCAACGTCCTGACTTTC. Its translation: CASSYSSGANVLTF. V usage is TRBV6-5 and J usage is TRBJ2-6; D is unclear. The CDR3 has 14 residues. V was trimmed by 0 bases and J by 4 bases, leaving 4 bases between them. Germline CDR1 MNHEY, CDR2 SVGAGI.

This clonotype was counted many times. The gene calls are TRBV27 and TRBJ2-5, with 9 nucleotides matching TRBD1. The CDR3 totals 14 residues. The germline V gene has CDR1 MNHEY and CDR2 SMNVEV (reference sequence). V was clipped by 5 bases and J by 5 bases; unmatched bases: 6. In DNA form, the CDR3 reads TGTGCCAGCAGTGGCAGACAGGGGGACGAGACCCAGTACTTC. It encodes CASSGRQGDETQYF.

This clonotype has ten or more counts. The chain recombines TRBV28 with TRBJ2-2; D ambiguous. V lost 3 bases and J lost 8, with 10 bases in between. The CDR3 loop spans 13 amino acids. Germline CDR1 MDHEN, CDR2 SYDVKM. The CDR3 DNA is TGTGCCAGCAGTTTCGCGAGAAAAGGGGAGCTGTTTTTT. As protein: CASSFARKGELFF.

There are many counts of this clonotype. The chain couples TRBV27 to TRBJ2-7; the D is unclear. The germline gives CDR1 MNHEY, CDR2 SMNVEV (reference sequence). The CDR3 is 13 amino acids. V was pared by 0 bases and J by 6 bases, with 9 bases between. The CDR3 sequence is CASSLSRYSEQYF. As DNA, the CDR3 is TGTGCCAGCAGTTTATCCAGGTATAGCGAGCAGTACTTC.

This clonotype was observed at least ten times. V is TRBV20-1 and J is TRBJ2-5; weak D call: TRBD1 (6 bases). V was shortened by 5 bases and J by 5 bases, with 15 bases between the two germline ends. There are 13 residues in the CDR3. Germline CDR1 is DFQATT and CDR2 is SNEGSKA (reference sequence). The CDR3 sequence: CSASQGVGETQYF. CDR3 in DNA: TGCAGTGCTTCACAGGGCGTGGGGGAGACCCAGTACTTC.

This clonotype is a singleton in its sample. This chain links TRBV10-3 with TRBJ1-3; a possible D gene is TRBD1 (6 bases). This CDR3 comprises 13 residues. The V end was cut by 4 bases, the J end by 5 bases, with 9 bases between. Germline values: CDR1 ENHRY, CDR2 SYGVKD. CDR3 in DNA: TGTGCCATCAGTGCAACAGGGAGAAACACCATATATTTT. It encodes CAISATGRNTIYF.

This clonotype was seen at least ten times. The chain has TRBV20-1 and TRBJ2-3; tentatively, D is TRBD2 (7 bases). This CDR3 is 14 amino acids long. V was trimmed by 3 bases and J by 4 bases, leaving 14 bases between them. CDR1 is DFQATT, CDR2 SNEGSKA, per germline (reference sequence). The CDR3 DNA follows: TGCAGTGCTAGCCCCGGGGGGCGGTCAGATACGCAGTATTTT. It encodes CSASPGGRSDTQYF.

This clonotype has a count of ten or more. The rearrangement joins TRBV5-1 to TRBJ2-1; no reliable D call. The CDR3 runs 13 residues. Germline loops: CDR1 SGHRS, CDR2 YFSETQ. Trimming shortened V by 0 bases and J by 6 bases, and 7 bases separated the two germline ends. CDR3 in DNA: TGCGCCAGCAGCTTGGCCAAGTTCAATGAGCAGTTCTTC. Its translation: CASSLAKFNEQFF.